These 10 T cell receptor beta chains originate from one sample sequenced in a study of shared clonotypes between healthy human individuals. Data came from immunoSEQ multiplex PCR; TCRdb stores just in-frame clones and leaves some out. The repertoire holds around 2.5 million clones, 80% to 95% seen once, with 0.35% to 0.45% in the top ten. Sequencing used naive CD4+ T cells from PBMCs. As for subset: CD45RA+ positively selected. The receptors shown here come from a man younger than 30 in good health. Some clones in this sample may be carry-over from other donors' samples.

This chain uses TRBV5-1 with TRBJ2-2, with TRBD2 matching over 10 bases. The V segment lost 4 bases and the J segment 6 bases; nucleotides outside the gene matches: 6. The CDR3 spans 15 residues. Germline loops: CDR1 SGHRS, CDR2 YFSETQ. In nucleotides, the CDR3 is TGCGCCAGCAGCCCGACTAGCGGGTCCCCCGGGGAGCTGTTTTTT. This sequence encodes CASSPTSGSPGELFF. Combining the CDR3 with reference TRBV5-1 and TRBJ2-2 gives the whole variable domain KAGVTQTPRYLIKTRGQQVTLSCSPISGHRSVSWYQQTPGQGLQFLFEYFSETQRNKGNFPGRFSGRQFSNSRSEMNVSTLELGDSALYLCASSPTSGSPGELFFGEGSRLTVL.

This sequence joins TRBV28 and TRBJ2-2; no reliable D call. CDR1 MDHEN and CDR2 SYDVKM come from the germline V gene. The CDR3 is made up of 11 amino acids. The germline V and J ends were trimmed by 9 bases and 3 bases, with 5 bases remaining between them. The CDR3 loop is CASQDTGELFF. CDR3 sequence (DNA): TGTGCCAGTCAAGACACCGGGGAGCTGTTTTTT.

The chain has TRBV7-9 and TRBJ2-7; D uncertain. This CDR3 has 12 amino acids. The V gene lost 0 bases and the J gene lost 4 bases, with 4 bases spanning the gap. Germline CDR1 and CDR2: SEHNR and FQNEAQ (reference sequence). CDR3 DNA sequence: TGTGCCAGCAGCTTAGCGCAGTACGAGCAGTACTTC. Its translation is CASSLAQYEQYF.

The chain employs TRBV29-1 and TRBJ2-3; either TRBD1 or TRBD2 may supply D (7 bases each). The germline gives CDR1 SQVTM, CDR2 ANQGSEA. V lost 6 bases, J lost 6 bases, and 22 bases lay in between. The CDR3 is 15 amino acids. The CDR3 loop is CSVGRDSRDWDTQYF. CDR3 nucleotides: TGCAGCGTGGGGAGGGACAGCCGGGATTGGGATACGCAGTATTTT.

This clone was found once. This sequence joins TRBV4-1 and TRBJ2-4, with D hard to call. Trimming removed 4 bases from V and 6 bases from J, with 13 bases in between. Germline assignment: CDR1 MGHRA and CDR2 YSYEKL. CDR3 length: 14 residues. CDR3 sequence reads: CASSPQALLNIQYF. As DNA, the CDR3 is TGCGCCAGCAGCCCCCAAGCCCTTTTAAACATTCAGTACTTC.

This chain connects TRBV2 to TRBJ1-3, with D hard to call. This CDR3 is 16 amino acids long. The V gene's germline CDR1 is SNHLY and CDR2 FYNNEI. Trimming stripped 2 bases from V and 0 bases from J, with 11 bases between. CDR3 bases: TGTGCCAGCAGTGAATTGGTGGAGGCCTCTGGAAACACCATATATTTT. Translated: CASSELVEASGNTIYF.

The V call is TRBV11-1, the J call TRBJ2-5; D is perhaps TRBD1 or TRBD2 (6 bases each). From germline, CDR1 is SGHAT and CDR2 FQDESV (reference sequence). Trimming shortened V by 5 bases and J by 1 base, and 11 bases separated the two germline ends. This CDR3 comprises 14 residues. CDR3 DNA: TGTGCCAGCAGCGGGCGGGACACCCAAGAGACCCAGTACTTC. Amino acid sequence: CASSGRDTQETQYF.

The chain joins TRBV2 to TRBJ2-3, with 8 bases aligning to TRBD2. The V gene's germline CDR1 is SNHLY and CDR2 FYNNEI. The CDR3 sequence is 15 residues long. The V gene end was trimmed by 8 bases and the J gene end by 4 bases; junction bases not matched to a gene: 11. CDR3 bases: TGTGCCAGCCGTACGTTAGCGGGGTTAGCAGATACGCAGTATTTT. It translates to CASRTLAGLADTQYF.

This chain uses TRBV18 with TRBJ1-3; D gene ambiguous. V lost 8 bases, J lost 2 bases, and 13 bases lay in between. Per the germline V gene, CDR1 is KGHSH and CDR2 is LQKENI. This CDR3 has 14 residues. This CDR3 reads CASRPPPAGNTIYF. The CDR3 DNA sequence: TGTGCCAGCCGACCCCCTCCGGCTGGAAACACCATATATTTT.

The chain is built from TRBV7-6 and TRBJ2-1; D is ambiguous. Per germline, CDR1 SGHVS and CDR2 FNYEAQ. Trimming stripped 1 base from V and 10 bases from J, with 11 bases between. The CDR3 sequence is 13 residues long. CDR3 in DNA: TGTGCCAGCAGCTTAGGATCTGAATACGAGCAGTTCTTC. It translates to CASSLGSEYEQFF.